A selection of T cell receptor beta chains follows, all from one sample in a study of blood T cell repertoires in COVID-19. This table comes from immunoSEQ multiplex PCR, and its TCRdb copy is limited to in-frame clones, with some not included. The sample has more than 250,000 clones; around nine tenths are singletons. Source material: PBMCs or T cells enriched from blood (not recorded which). These receptor sequences come from a woman between 18 and 30 years old who had recovered from COVID-19. Both conserved end residues are part of each CDR3. D genes are given only for firm matches. A clone size is listed for some rows: how often the clone was seen (once, few, many), or a class if it is expanded.

d_gene	v_gene	j_gene	abundance	CDR3aa	CDR3nt
-	TRBV27	TRBJ1-2	once	CASSPQVNYGYTF	TGTGCCAGCAGTCCCCAGGTGAACTATGGCTACACCTTC
-	TRBV9	TRBJ2-1	-	CASSVDGIVRNEQFF	TGTGCCAGCAGCGTAGACGGGATCGTTAGGAATGAGCAGTTCTTC
-	TRBV28	TRBJ1-5	-	CATGLLSGGKGQPQHF	TGTGCCACAGGTCTGCTCTCCGGGGGAAAAGGTCAGCCCCAGCATTTT
TRBD1	TRBV15	TRBJ1-3	-	CATSRASGETGGSRSGNTIYF	TGTGCCACCAGCAGAGCTTCCGGAGAGACAGGGGGCTCCCGGAGTGGAAACACCATATATTTT
TRBD2	TRBV7-3	TRBJ2-1	-	CASSWLAGDYNEQFF	TGTGCCAGCAGCTGGCTAGCGGGGGACTACAATGAGCAGTTCTTC
-	TRBV5-1	TRBJ1-3	-	CASSSAGGASGNTIYF	TGCGCCAGCAGCTCGGCGGGGGGCGCGTCCGGAAACACCATATATTTT
TRBD1	TRBV4-1	TRBJ2-3	once	CASSQERGHTSTDTQYF	TGCGCCAGCAGCCAAGAGAGGGGGCATACTAGCACAGATACGCAGTATTTT
TRBD1	TRBV4-3	TRBJ1-4	once	CASSQQGANEKLFF	TGCGCCAGCAGCCAACAGGGGGCTAATGAAAAACTGTTTTTT
-	TRBV5-4	TRBJ1-1	-	CASSLGRGRDTEAFF	TGTGCCAGCAGCTTGGGGAGGGGTCGGGACACTGAAGCTTTCTTT
TRBD1	TRBV2	TRBJ2-3	-	CASSGGTGGVRGTQYF	TGTGCCAGCAGTGGAGGGACAGGGGGCGTTCGAGGTACGCAGTATTTT
-	TRBV30	TRBJ1-1	-	CAWNPGMDTEAFF	TGTGCCTGGAATCCAGGGATGGACACTGAAGCTTTCTTT
-	TRBV2	TRBJ2-5	-	CASSDLPTQYF	TGTGCCAGCAGTGATCTCCCGACCCAGTACTTC
-	TRBV3-1/TRBV3-2	TRBJ1-1	-	CASSFGPGLEAFF	TGTGCCAGCAGCTTTGGACCAGGGTTAGAAGCTTTCTTT
TRBD2	TRBV19	TRBJ2-7	-	CASSIKGGSEFYEQYF	TGTGCCAGTAGTATAAAGGGAGGGTCGGAGTTCTACGAGCAGTACTTC
TRBD2	TRBV4-1	TRBJ2-2	-	CASSLRQGTSGKNTGELFF	TGCGCCAGCAGCCTCCGACAGGGGACTAGCGGAAAGAACACCGGGGAGCTGTTTTTT
-	TRBV2	TRBJ2-1	-	CASIGGGLSNNEQFF	TGTGCCAGCATCGGGGGTGGACTAAGCAACAATGAGCAGTTCTTC
-	TRBV4-1	TRBJ1-6	few	CASSHPRGQGNNSPLHF	TGCGCCAGCAGCCATCCAAGGGGCCAGGGTAATAATTCACCCCTCCACTTT
TRBD2	TRBV7-8	TRBJ2-2	once	CASSPGLAGGRVTGELFF	TGTGCCAGCAGCCCCGGGCTAGCGGGAGGTCGGGTCACCGGGGAGCTGTTTTTT
-	TRBV7-9	TRBJ1-2	-	CASSFPTGGRRYGYTF	TGTGCCAGCAGCTTCCCGACCGGGGGGCGGCGGTATGGCTACACCTTC
TRBD2	TRBV4-2	TRBJ2-1	-	CASSQDTGLANNEQFF	TGTGCCAGCAGCCAAGATACGGGACTAGCTAACAATGAGCAGTTCTTC
-	TRBV13	TRBJ1-6	-	CASSLVNPYNSPLHF	TGTGCCAGCAGTCTAGTGAACCCTTATAATTCACCCCTCCACTTT
TRBD2	TRBV19	TRBJ2-1	-	CASSPWTSRGGRGNEQFF	TGTGCCAGTAGTCCCTGGACTTCGCGGGGGGGCCGGGGCAATGAGCAGTTCTTC
TRBD1	TRBV9	TRBJ2-1	-	CASSALGTAYEQFF	TGTGCCAGCAGCGCCTTAGGGACAGCTTATGAGCAGTTCTTC
TRBD1	TRBV7-8	TRBJ2-1	-	CASSTQLGDRVDHEQFF	TGTGCCAGCAGCACTCAGCTGGGGGACAGGGTAGATCATGAGCAGTTCTTC